This entry is about one T cell receptor (beta chain). Its antigen is unknown. Germline CDR1 and CDR2: SNHLY and FYNNEI. The CDR3 runs 14 residues. The junction had 6 bases not matched to a gene; V was cut back by 8 bases and J by 2 bases. This sample is part of a study of shared clonotypes between healthy human individuals. Sequencing was performed with immunoSEQ multiplex PCR; in TCRdb, only in-frame clones are kept and a portion is missing. This sample has more than 850,000 clones, with around 78% found just once. Broader study findings: Sample collection involved blood only; tissue repertoires are likely different.

The clonotype comes from a man between 18 and 35 years old in good health. Some clones in this sample may be carry-over from other donors' samples. Sequenced: memory CD4+ T cells from PBMCs. Subset noted: CD45RA-negative fraction. This chain uses TRBV2 with TRBJ2-5, with 9 nucleotides matching TRBD1. The CDR3, as DNA: TGTGCCAGCGGCGGCGACAGGGGGCAAGAGACCCAGTACTTC. Its translation is CASGGDRGQETQYF.